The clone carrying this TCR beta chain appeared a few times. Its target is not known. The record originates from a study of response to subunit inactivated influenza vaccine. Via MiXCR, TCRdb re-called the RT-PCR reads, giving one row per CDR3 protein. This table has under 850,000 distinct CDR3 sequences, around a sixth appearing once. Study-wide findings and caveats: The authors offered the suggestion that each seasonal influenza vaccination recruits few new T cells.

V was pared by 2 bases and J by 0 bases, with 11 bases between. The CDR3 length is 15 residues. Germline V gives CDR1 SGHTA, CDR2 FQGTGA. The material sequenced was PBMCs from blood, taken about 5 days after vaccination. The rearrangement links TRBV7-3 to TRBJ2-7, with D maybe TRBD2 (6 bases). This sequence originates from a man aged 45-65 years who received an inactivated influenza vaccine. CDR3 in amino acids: CASSLVAESSYEQYF. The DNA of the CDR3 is TGTGCCAGCAGCTTAGTAGCGGAAAGCTCCTACGAGCAGTACTTC.